One sample yielded the 21 T cell receptor beta chains listed below, sequenced in a study of shared clonotypes between healthy human individuals. The repertoire was sequenced with immunoSEQ multiplex PCR; TCRdb's copy has only in-frame clones and lacks some. The sample has approximately 2.5 million clones, over 85% seen once; the top ten hold more than 0.35%. The sample taken for sequencing was naive CD4+ T cells from PBMCs. The subset denotes: CD45RA+ positively selected. These receptors came from a man between 18 and 35 years old in good health. Some clones in this sample may be carry-over from other donors' samples.

The chain recombines TRBV19 with TRBJ2-5, with a tentative D call TRBD1 (5 bases). V lost 5 bases and J 5 bases, leaving 15 bases between the germline ends. Germline V CDR1 and CDR2: LNHDA, SQIVND (reference sequence). CDR3 length equals 14 residues. CDR3 DNA sequence: TGTGCCAGTAGTCGACGACAGCCTGGGGAGACCCAGTACTTC. Translated: CASSRRQPGETQYF.

The rearrangement joins TRBV5-4 to TRBJ1-2; tentatively, D is TRBD1 (5 bases). This CDR3 has 17 amino acids. Deletions cut 0 bases from V and 4 bases from J, with 19 bases between. CDR1 and CDR2 (germline): SGHNT, YYREEE (reference sequence). The CDR3 loop is CASSLASSGAGLYGYTF. The CDR3 nucleotides are TGTGCCAGCAGCTTGGCCTCTTCGGGAGCAGGGCTCTATGGCTACACCTTC.

This clone was counted between two and nine times. J is TRBJ1-2 and V is TRBV28; D ambiguous. V was cut by 0 bases and J by 5 bases, with 7 bases left in between. CDR1 and CDR2 from the germline V gene are MDHEN and SYDVKM. The CDR3 is 13 amino acids. The CDR3 nucleotides read TGTGCCAGCAGTTTATGGGCCCAATATGGCTACACCTTC. Translation gives CASSLWAQYGYTF.

The chain recombines TRBV6-1 with TRBJ1-3; no definite D call. This CDR3 is built from 14 residues. The ends were cut back, 5 bases at V and 2 bases at J, with 10 bases in the middle. Germline loops: CDR1 MNHNS, CDR2 SASEGT. In nucleotides, the CDR3 is TGTGCCAGCAGTCCTTTGAGGGCTGGAAACACCATATATTTT. As protein: CASSPLRAGNTIYF.

In regard to this clone: The junction does not match germline at one end; this may be a read error. CDR3 residues: CARSLDFRDYYGYTF. CDR3 in DNA: TGTGCCAGAAGCTTGGACTTCCGGGACTACTACGGCTACACCTTC. V usage is TRBV5-3 and J usage is TRBJ1-2; a weak D match, TRBD1 (5 bases). TRBV5-3 is assigned to the ORF class and has an uncertain function. There are 15 residues in the CDR3.

The chain is built from TRBV30 and TRBJ1-6; D perhaps matches TRBD1 (6 bases). The V end lost 5 bases, the J end lost 2 bases, and 13 bases lay between the germline ends. The CDR3 contains 15 residues. In germline, CDR1 is GTSNPN, CDR2 SVGIG (reference sequence). CDR3 coding DNA: TGTGCCTGGGAAGGGGGTCGTACCTATAATTCACCCCTCCACTTT. Translating it yields CAWEGGRTYNSPLHF.

This rearrangement joins TRBV9 to TRBJ1-4; 8 bases match TRBD1. The germline gives CDR1 SGDLS, CDR2 YYNGEE. The CDR3 runs to 17 residues. J was trimmed by 5 bases and V by 0 bases; bases with no gene match: 9. The chain's CDR3 is CASSVGVLGQGNEKLFF. As DNA, the CDR3 is TGTGCCAGCAGCGTAGGGGTTTTAGGACAGGGAAATGAAAAACTGTTTTTT.

The J gene is TRBJ2-1, the V gene TRBV7-3; unclear D gene. This CDR3 is 15 amino acids long. Germline lookup yields CDR1 SGHTA and CDR2 FQGTGA. V dropped 5 bases and J dropped 0 bases, with 11 bases sitting between them. CDR3 bases: TGTGCCAGCAGCGACCGAAGGAGCTCCTACAATGAGCAGTTCTTC. It yields the protein CASSDRRSSYNEQFF.

V is TRBV4-1 and J is TRBJ2-3; no reliable D call. Trimming left V 0 bases short and J 1 base short, with 17 bases between. CDR1 is MGHRA, CDR2 YSYEKL, per germline. The CDR3 is 18 amino acids. CDR3 nucleotide sequence: TGCGCCAGCAGCCAAGATCCGACTCGTCAGGCTGGCACAGATACGCAGTATTTT. Its protein is CASSQDPTRQAGTDTQYF.

The chain links TRBV6-1 to TRBJ1-2, with 10 bases lining up with TRBD1. There are 15 residues in the CDR3. The trim removed 5 bases at V and 4 bases at J, leaving 7 bases unmatched. Germline values: CDR1 MNHNS, CDR2 SASEGT. CDR3 sequence reads: CASSTGTGVTYGYTF. The CDR3 DNA follows: TGTGCCAGCAGTACCGGGACAGGGGTCACCTATGGCTACACCTTC.

The rearrangement joins TRBV30 to TRBJ2-2; TRBD2 agrees at 10 bases. The germline CDR1 and CDR2 sequences are GTSNPN and SVGIG (reference sequence). This CDR3 is built from 16 residues. The V gene end was trimmed by 0 bases and the J gene end by 1 base; junction bases not matched to a gene: 2. The CDR3 reads CAWSVRLAGNTGELFF. In DNA form, the CDR3 reads TGTGCCTGGAGTGTACGACTAGCGGGGAACACCGGGGAGCTGTTTTTT. Together with reference TRBV30 and TRBJ2-2, the CDR3 gives the full variable domain: SQTIHQWPATLVQPVGSPLSLECTVEGTSNPNLYWYRQAAGRGLQLLFYSVGIGQISSEVPQNLSASRPQDRQFILSSKKLLLSDSGFYLCAWSVRLAGNTGELFFGEGSRLTVL.

J is TRBJ2-1 and V is TRBV28, with TRBD2 matching over 8 bases. V lost 6 bases, J lost 6 bases, and 13 bases stayed unmatched. Germline CDR1 MDHEN, CDR2 SYDVKM. The CDR3 totals 16 residues. For the CDR3, the DNA is TGTGCCAGCAGCCTCCCAAGTAGCGGGGTTATCAATGAGCAGTTCTTC. It translates to CASSLPSSGVINEQFF.

The rearrangement joins TRBV5-4 to TRBJ2-7; 12 nucleotides agree with TRBD2. J was trimmed by 4 bases and V by 0 bases; bases with no gene match: 8. Germline V lookup: CDR1 SGHNT, CDR2 YYREEE (reference sequence). The CDR3 is 17 amino acids. CDR3 residues: CASSLGALAGGNYEQYF. CDR3 nucleotides: TGTGCCAGCAGCTTGGGCGCCCTAGCGGGAGGGAATTACGAGCAGTACTTC. Together with reference TRBV5-4 and TRBJ2-7, the CDR3 gives the full variable domain: ETGVTQSPTHLIKTRGQQVTLRCSSQSGHNTVSWYQQALGQGPQFIFQYYREEENGRGNFPPRFSGLQFPNYSSELNVNALELDDSALYLCASSLGALAGGNYEQYFGPGTRLTVT.

The V gene is TRBV11-2, the J gene TRBJ1-2, with no clear D. The V gene lost 2 bases and the J gene lost 4 bases, with 11 bases spanning the gap. CDR1 SGHAT and CDR2 FQNNGV come from the germline V gene. The CDR3 consists of 14 residues. The CDR3 region is CASSLNHAGYGYTF. CDR3 bases: TGTGCCAGCAGCTTAAACCACGCGGGCTATGGCTACACCTTC.

The rearrangement joins TRBV28 to TRBJ2-1, with D possibly matching TRBD1 (6 bases). Germline values: CDR1 MDHEN, CDR2 SYDVKM. CDR3 length equals 15 residues. V was cut by 6 bases and J by 6 bases, with 18 bases left in between. The CDR3 loop reads CASRLRDTKANEQFF. The CDR3 region has the DNA TGTGCCAGCAGGCTCCGGGACACCAAAGCCAATGAGCAGTTCTTC.

The chain joins TRBV5-5 to TRBJ2-7, with 9 positions matching TRBD1. The V gene's germline CDR1 is SGHKS and CDR2 YYEKEE (reference sequence). The CDR3 loop spans 15 amino acids. Trimming took 3 bases from V and 3 from J; bases not matched to a gene: 7. The CDR3 sequence: CASSSEGQGLYEQYF. CDR3 bases: TGTGCCAGCAGCTCCGAGGGACAGGGCCTCTACGAGCAGTACTTC.

The chain joins TRBV6-5 to TRBJ1-4; no definite D call. This CDR3 is built from 15 residues. The V end was cut by 0 bases, the J end by 7 bases, with 12 bases between. Germline CDR1 MNHEY, CDR2 SVGAGI. The CDR3, as DNA: TGTGCCAGCAGTTACTCCGGGAGGCAGTCTGAAAAACTGTTTTTT. Translation gives CASSYSGRQSEKLFF.

This chain links TRBV11-2 with TRBJ1-2; TRBD1 matches at 10 bases. There are 16 residues in the CDR3. Germline CDR1 reads SGHAT; CDR2 reads FQNNGV. Trimming at V came to 1 base and at J to 4 bases, leaving 6 bases not matched to a gene. The CDR3 DNA is TGTGCCAGCAGCTTAGGGACCGGGACAGGGGCCTATGGCTACACCTTC. It specifies CASSLGTGTGAYGYTF.

This clone was recorded once. CDR3 sequence reads: CASSPGQGSDTQYF. The CDR3 DNA is TGTGCCAGCAGCCCCGGACAGGGTTCAGATACGCAGTATTTT. The chain has TRBV9 and TRBJ2-3; 8 positions agree with TRBD1. In germline, CDR1 is SGDLS, CDR2 YYNGEE. The CDR3 spans 14 residues. With 4 bases clipped from V and 4 bases from J, the junction kept 5 bases outside the gene matches.

The gene calls are TRBV6-5 and TRBJ2-3; no clear D. V lost 6 bases to trimming and J lost 6 bases, with 13 bases between them. CDR1 MNHEY and CDR2 SVGAGI come from the germline V gene. The CDR3 is 13 residues long. CDR3 amino acids: CASRTPVADTQYF. As DNA, the CDR3 is TGTGCCAGCAGAACCCCTGTGGCCGATACGCAGTATTTT.

This chain connects TRBV2 to TRBJ2-7, with D perhaps TRBD1 (6 bases). CDR1 and CDR2 from the germline V gene are SNHLY and FYNNEI. The CDR3 length is 12 residues. V gave up 10 bases and J gave up 1 base, with 11 bases separating them. The CDR3 reads CATRTDSYEQYF. CDR3 bases: TGTGCCACCCGGACAGATTCCTACGAGCAGTACTTC.